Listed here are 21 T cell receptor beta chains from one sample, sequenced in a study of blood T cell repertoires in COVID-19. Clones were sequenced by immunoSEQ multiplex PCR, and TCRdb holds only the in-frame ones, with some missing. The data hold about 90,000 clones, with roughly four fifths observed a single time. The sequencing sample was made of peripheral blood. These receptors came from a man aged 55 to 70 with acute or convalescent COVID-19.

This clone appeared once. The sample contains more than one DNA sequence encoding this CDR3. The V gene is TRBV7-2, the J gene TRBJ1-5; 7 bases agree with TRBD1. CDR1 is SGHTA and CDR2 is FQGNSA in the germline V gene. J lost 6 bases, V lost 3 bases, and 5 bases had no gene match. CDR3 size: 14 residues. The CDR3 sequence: CASSLTGLSQPQHF. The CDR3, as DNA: TGTGCCAGCAGCTTGACAGGGCTGAGTCAGCCCCAGCATTTT.

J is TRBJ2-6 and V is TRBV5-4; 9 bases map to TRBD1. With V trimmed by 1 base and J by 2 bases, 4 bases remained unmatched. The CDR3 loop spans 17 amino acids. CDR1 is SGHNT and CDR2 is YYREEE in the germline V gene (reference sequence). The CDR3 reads CASSLTGGAAGANVLTF. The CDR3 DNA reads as TGTGCCAGCAGCTTGACAGGGGGCGCGGCTGGGGCCAACGTCCTGACTTTC. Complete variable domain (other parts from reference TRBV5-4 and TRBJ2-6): ETGVTQSPTHLIKTRGQQVTLRCSSQSGHNTVSWYQQALGQGPQFIFQYYREEENGRGNFPPRFSGLQFPNYSSELNVNALELDDSALYLCASSLTGGAAGANVLTFGAGSRLTVL.

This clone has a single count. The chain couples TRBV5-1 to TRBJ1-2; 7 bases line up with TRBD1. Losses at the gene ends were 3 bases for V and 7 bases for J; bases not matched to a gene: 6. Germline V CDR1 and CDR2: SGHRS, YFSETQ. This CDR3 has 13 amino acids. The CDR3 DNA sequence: TGCGCCAGCAGCTCGACAGGGTCAGGTGGCTACACCTTC. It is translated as CASSSTGSGGYTF.

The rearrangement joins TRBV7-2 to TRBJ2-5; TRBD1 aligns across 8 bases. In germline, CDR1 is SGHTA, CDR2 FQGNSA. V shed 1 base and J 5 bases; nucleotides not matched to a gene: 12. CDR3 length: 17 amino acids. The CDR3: CASSLEGGQGRRETQYF. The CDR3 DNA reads TGTGCCAGCAGCTTAGAGGGCGGACAGGGACGGAGGGAGACCCAGTACTTC.

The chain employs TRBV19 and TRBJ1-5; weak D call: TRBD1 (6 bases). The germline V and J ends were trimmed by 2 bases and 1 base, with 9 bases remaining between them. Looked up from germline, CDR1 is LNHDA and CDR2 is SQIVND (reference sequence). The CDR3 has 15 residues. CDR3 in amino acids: CASSIQQGSNQPQHF. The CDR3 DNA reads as TGTGCCAGTAGTATACAACAGGGAAGCAATCAGCCCCAGCATTTT.

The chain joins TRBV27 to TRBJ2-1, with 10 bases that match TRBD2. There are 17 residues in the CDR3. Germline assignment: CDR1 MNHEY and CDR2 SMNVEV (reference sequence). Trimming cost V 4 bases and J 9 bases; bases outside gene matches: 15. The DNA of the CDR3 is TGTGCCAGCAGTTCACGACTAGGGCTAGCGGGGGTCGGTGAGCAGTTCTTC. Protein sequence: CASSSRLGLAGVGEQFF.

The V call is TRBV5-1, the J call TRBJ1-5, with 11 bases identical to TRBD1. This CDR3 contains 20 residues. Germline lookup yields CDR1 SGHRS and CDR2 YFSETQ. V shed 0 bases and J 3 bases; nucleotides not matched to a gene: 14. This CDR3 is CASSLDPRDRGLAFNQPQHF. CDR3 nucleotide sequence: TGCGCCAGCAGCTTGGACCCTCGGGACAGGGGGTTAGCATTCAATCAGCCCCAGCATTTT.

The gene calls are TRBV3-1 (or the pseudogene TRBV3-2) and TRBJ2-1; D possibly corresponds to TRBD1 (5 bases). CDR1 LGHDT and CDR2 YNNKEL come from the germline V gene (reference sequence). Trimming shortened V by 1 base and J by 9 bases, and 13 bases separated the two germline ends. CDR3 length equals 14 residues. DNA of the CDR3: TGTGCCAGCAGCCAAGCACAGGTTGCTAGTGAGCAGTTCTTC. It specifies CASSQAQVASEQFF.

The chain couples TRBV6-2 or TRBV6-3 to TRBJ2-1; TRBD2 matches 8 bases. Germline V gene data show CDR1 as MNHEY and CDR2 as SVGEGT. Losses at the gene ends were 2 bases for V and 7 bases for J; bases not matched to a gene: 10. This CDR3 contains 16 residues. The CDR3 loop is CASSYPTGTRGNEQFF. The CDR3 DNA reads TGTGCCAGCAGTTACCCTACCGGGACTAGGGGGAATGAGCAGTTCTTC.

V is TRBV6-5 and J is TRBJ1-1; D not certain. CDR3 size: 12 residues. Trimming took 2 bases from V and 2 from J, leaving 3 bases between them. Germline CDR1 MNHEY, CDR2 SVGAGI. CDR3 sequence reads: CASSYPNTEAFF. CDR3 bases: TGTGCCAGCAGTTACCCAAACACTGAAGCTTTCTTT.

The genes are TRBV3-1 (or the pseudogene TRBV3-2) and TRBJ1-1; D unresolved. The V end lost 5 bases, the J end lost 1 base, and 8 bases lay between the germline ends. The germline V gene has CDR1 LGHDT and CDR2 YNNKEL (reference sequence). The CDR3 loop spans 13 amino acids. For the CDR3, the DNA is TGTGCCAGCAGCTTTGGAGAGAACACTGAAGCTTTCTTT. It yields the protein CASSFGENTEAFF.

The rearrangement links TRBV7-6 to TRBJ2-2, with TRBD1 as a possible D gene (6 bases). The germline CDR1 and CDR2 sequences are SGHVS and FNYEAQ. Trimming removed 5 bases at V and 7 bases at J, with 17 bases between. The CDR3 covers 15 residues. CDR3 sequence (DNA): TGTGCCAGCAGCCCCTACTCAGGGGAAGGCGGGGAGCTGTTTTTT. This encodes CASSPYSGEGGELFF.

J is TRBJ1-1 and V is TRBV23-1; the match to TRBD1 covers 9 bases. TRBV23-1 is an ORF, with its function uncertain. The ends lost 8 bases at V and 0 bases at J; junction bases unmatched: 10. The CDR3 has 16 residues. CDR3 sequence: CASAGQGRHMNTEAFF. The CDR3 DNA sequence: TGCGCCAGCGCTGGACAGGGGCGCCACATGAACACTGAAGCTTTCTTT.

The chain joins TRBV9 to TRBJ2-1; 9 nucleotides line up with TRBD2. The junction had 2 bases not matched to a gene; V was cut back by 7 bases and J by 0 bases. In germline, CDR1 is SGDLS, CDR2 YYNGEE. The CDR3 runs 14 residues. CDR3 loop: CASAGGSSYNEQFF. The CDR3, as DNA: TGTGCCAGCGCGGGGGGGAGCTCCTACAATGAGCAGTTCTTC.

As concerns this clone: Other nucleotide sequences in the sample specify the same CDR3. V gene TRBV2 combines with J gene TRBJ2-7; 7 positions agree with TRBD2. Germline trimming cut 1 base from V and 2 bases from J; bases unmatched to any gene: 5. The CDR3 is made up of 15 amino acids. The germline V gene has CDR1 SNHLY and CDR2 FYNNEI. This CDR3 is CASSEVRGNPYEQYF. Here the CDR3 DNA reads TGTGCCAGCAGTGAAGTGCGGGGGAATCCCTACGAGCAGTACTTC.

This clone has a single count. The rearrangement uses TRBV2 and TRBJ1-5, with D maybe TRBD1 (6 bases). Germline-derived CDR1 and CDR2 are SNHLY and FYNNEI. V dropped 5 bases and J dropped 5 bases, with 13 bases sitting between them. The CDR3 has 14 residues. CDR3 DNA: TGTGCCAGCAGTATAGACAGGACCTATCAGCCCCAGCATTTT. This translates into CASSIDRTYQPQHF.

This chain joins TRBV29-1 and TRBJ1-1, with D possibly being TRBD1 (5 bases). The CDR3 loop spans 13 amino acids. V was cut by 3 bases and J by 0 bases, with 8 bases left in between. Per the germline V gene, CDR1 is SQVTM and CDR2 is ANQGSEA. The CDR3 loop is CSVDGQMNTEAFF. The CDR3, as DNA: TGCAGCGTTGATGGACAAATGAACACTGAAGCTTTCTTT.

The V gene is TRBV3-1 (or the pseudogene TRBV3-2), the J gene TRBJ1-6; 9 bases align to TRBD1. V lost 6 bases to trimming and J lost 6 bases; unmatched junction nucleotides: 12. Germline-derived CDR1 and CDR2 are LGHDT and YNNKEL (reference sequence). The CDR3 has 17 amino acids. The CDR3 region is CASRNRDRVPLNSPLHF. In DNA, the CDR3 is TGTGCCAGCAGAAACCGGGACAGGGTTCCTCTTAATTCACCCCTCCACTTT.

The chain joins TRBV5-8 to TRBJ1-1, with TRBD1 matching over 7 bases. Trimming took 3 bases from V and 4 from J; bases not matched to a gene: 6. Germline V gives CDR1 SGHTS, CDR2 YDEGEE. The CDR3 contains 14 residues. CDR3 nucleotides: TGTGCCAGCAGCTCGAGATACAGGGGCACTGAAGCTTTCTTT. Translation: CASSSRYRGTEAFF.

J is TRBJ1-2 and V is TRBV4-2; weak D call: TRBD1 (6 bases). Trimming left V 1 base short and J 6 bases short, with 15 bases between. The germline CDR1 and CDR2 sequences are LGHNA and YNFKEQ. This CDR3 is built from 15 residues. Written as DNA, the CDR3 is TGTGCCAGCAGCCAAGTTCTGGGGGCGAACCATGGCTACACCTTC. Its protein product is CASSQVLGANHGYTF.

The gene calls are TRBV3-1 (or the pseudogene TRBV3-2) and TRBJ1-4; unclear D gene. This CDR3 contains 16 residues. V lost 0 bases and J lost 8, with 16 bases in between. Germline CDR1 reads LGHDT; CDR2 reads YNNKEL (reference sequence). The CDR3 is CASSQDRPETIEKLFF. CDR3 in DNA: TGTGCCAGCAGCCAAGACAGGCCTGAGACCATCGAAAAACTGTTTTTT.